A single sample gave rise to the 27 T cell receptor beta chains below, sequenced in a study of blood T cell repertoires in COVID-19. Clones were read by immunoSEQ multiplex PCR, and TCRdb kept only the in-frame ones, dropping some. This table holds 55,000 to 70,000 clones, approximately 86% found once. The specimen was peripheral blood. Receptors originate from a man between 65 and 79 years old with acute or convalescent COVID-19.

This chain connects TRBV29-1 to TRBJ1-2; 7 nucleotides match TRBD1. The V gene's germline CDR1 is SQVTM and CDR2 ANQGSEA. The J segment lost 2 bases and the V segment lost 3 bases, leaving 15 bases of the junction unmatched. The CDR3 is 17 amino acids. This CDR3 is CSVEPGTRGTKNYGYTF. The CDR3 region has the DNA TGCAGCGTTGAGCCCGGGACCAGGGGGACCAAAAACTATGGCTACACCTTC.

The genes are TRBV27 and TRBJ2-1; 8 bases fit TRBD2. After removal of 5 bases from V and 7 bases from J, the junction contained 10 bases not matched to a gene. Germline V lookup: CDR1 MNHEY, CDR2 SMNVEV (reference sequence). CDR3 size: 15 residues. Here the CDR3 DNA reads TGTGCCAGCAGTATCCCTACGGGGGGGCGGAATGAGCAGTTCTTC. Its translation is CASSIPTGGRNEQFF.

V usage is TRBV24-1 and J usage is TRBJ2-2; the D gene is possibly TRBD1 (6 bases). The V end was cut by 10 bases, the J end by 4 bases, with 18 bases between. CDR3 length equals 15 residues. Germline-derived CDR1 and CDR2 are KGHDR and SFDVKD. DNA for the CDR3: TGTGCCACGAGACCTTCACAGGGATCCACCGGGGAGCTGTTTTTT. This encodes CATRPSQGSTGELFF.

The genes are TRBV6-5 and TRBJ2-6; D may be TRBD1 (6 bases). Germline-derived CDR1 and CDR2 are MNHEY and SVGAGI. The V gene lost 5 bases and the J gene lost 4 bases, with 12 bases spanning the gap. This CDR3 comprises 15 residues. CDR3 sequence reads: CASSIGGSGANVLTF. In DNA form, the CDR3 reads TGTGCCAGCAGTATAGGGGGATCCGGGGCCAACGTCCTGACTTTC.

The rearrangement joins TRBV12-5 to TRBJ1-5; the match to TRBD1 covers 7 bases. There are 16 residues in the CDR3. The trim removed 4 bases at V and 0 bases at J, leaving 6 bases unmatched. CDR1 LGHNT and CDR2 FRNRAP come from the germline V gene. The CDR3 is CASGSPGGYSNQPQHF. In DNA form, the CDR3 reads TGTGCTAGTGGTTCACCAGGGGGTTATAGCAATCAGCCCCAGCATTTT.

The J gene is TRBJ1-5, the V gene TRBV24-1; TRBD1 might be the D (5 bases). The CDR3 loop spans 15 amino acids. Per germline, CDR1 KGHDR and CDR2 SFDVKD. The V end was cut by 3 bases, the J end by 7 bases, with 15 bases between. The CDR3 sequence: CATSDGGGPQQPQHF. The CDR3 bases are TGTGCCACCAGTGATGGGGGAGGGCCTCAGCAGCCCCAGCATTTT.

This clone turned up a few times. J is TRBJ1-1 and V is TRBV7-9; D is perhaps TRBD1 (5 bases). Germline V gene lookup returns CDR1 SEHNR and CDR2 FQNEAQ (reference sequence). V shed 3 bases and J shed 4 bases, with 15 bases lying between them. This CDR3 is 15 amino acids long. The CDR3 reads CASSFFPGTVTEAFF. The DNA of the CDR3 is TGTGCCAGCAGCTTTTTTCCAGGGACTGTCACTGAAGCTTTCTTT.

The V gene is TRBV3-1 (or the pseudogene TRBV3-2), the J gene TRBJ1-2, with no clear D. V lost 4 bases and J lost 4, with 13 bases in between. Per the germline V gene, CDR1 is LGHDT and CDR2 is YNNKEL (reference sequence). The CDR3 covers 14 residues. The CDR3 sequence: CASSPYGNRYGYTF. As DNA, the CDR3 is TGTGCCAGCAGCCCTTACGGGAACCGCTATGGCTACACCTTC.

This clone was observed a handful of times. The V call is TRBV7-7, the J call TRBJ2-1; D gene ambiguous. Trimming left V 4 bases short and J 7 bases short, with 11 bases between. CDR3 length: 13 residues. The germline V gene encodes CDR1 SSHAT and CDR2 FNYEAQ (reference sequence). In nucleotides, the CDR3 is TGTGCCAGCAGCTCACCCCCGACAAATGAGCAGTTCTTC. It codes for CASSSPPTNEQFF.

This clone was counted between two and nine times. This chain joins TRBV3-1 (or the pseudogene TRBV3-2) and TRBJ1-2; D is uncertain. This CDR3 region has 12 residues. Trimming stripped 1 base from V and 7 bases from J, with 7 bases between. The germline V gene has CDR1 LGHDT and CDR2 YNNKEL (reference sequence). The DNA of the CDR3 is TGTGCCAGCAGCCAAGGCGACACTGGCTACACCTTC. Translated, it gives CASSQGDTGYTF.

This rearrangement joins TRBV3-1 (or the pseudogene TRBV3-2) to TRBJ2-5, with no clear D. Germline CDR1 LGHDT, CDR2 YNNKEL (reference sequence). The CDR3 runs 12 residues. The germline V and J ends were trimmed by 1 base and 5 bases, with 5 bases remaining between them. Here the CDR3 reads CASSQVRETQYF. Here the CDR3 DNA reads TGTGCCAGCAGCCAAGTACGGGAGACCCAGTACTTC.

This clone came up once. The gene calls are TRBV21-1 and TRBJ1-6. TRBV21-1 constitutes a pseudogene. The CDR3 has 17 residues. The CDR3 sequence is CASSVPPRGADNSPLHF. The CDR3 nucleotides read TGTGCCAGCAGCGTACCACCCCGGGGGGCCGATAATTCACCCCTCCACTTT.

The CDR3 coding sequence is TGTGCCAGTAGTCTAAGGGAGAGGGTGGACGAGCAGTACTTC. Encoded protein: CASSLRERVDEQYF. The chain recombines TRBV19 with TRBJ2-7; D might be TRBD2 (5 bases). V gave up 5 bases and J gave up 5 bases, with 16 bases separating them. This CDR3 has 14 residues. Looked up from germline, CDR1 is LNHDA and CDR2 is SQIVND (reference sequence).

A single count supports this clone. The chain combines TRBV3-1 (or the pseudogene TRBV3-2) with TRBJ2-5; D possibly corresponds to TRBD1 (5 bases). V lost 8 bases to trimming and J lost 5 bases, with 24 bases between them. Germline V gene lookup returns CDR1 LGHDT and CDR2 YNNKEL (reference sequence). The CDR3 loop spans 16 amino acids. Here the CDR3 reads CASSPPDSPSGETQYF. The DNA of the CDR3 is TGTGCCAGCTCCCCTCCCGACAGCCCCTCCGGGGAGACCCAGTACTTC.

V usage is TRBV11-3 and J usage is TRBJ1-2, with 8 bases aligning to TRBD1. Unmatched junction bases numbered 18, after V lost 8 bases and J lost 7 bases. This CDR3 comprises 16 residues. Germline V lookup: CDR1 SGHNT, CDR2 YENEEA. The CDR3 here is CASATTQGQAKRGYTF. The CDR3 region has the DNA TGTGCCAGCGCTACTACCCAGGGACAGGCGAAGCGTGGCTACACCTTC.

This sequence joins TRBV7-9 and TRBJ1-1, with unresolved D. In germline, CDR1 is SEHNR, CDR2 FQNEAQ (reference sequence). V lost 5 bases and J 5 bases, leaving 15 bases between the germline ends. The CDR3 runs 14 residues. The CDR3 here is CASSTEEVITEAFF. The CDR3, as DNA: TGTGCCAGCAGCACGGAAGAGGTGATTACTGAAGCTTTCTTT.

Here the CDR3 DNA reads TGTGCCAGTAAGGAGGAGGGGATCCCAAATGAAAAACTGTTTTTT. Its translation: CASKEEGIPNEKLFF. This sequence joins TRBV19 and TRBJ1-4; a possible D gene is TRBD1 (5 bases). This CDR3 has 15 residues. Per the germline V gene, CDR1 is LNHDA and CDR2 is SQIVND (reference sequence). V was pared by 7 bases and J by 5 bases, with 17 bases between.

The chain combines TRBV5-6 with TRBJ2-4; the match to TRBD2 covers 10 bases. The CDR3 sequence is 16 residues long. V dropped 2 bases and J dropped 7; count of bases not matched to a gene: 9. Germline CDR1 and CDR2: SGHDT and YYEEEE. The CDR3, as DNA: TGTGCCAGCAGCTTCGCCGGGACTAGCGTCGGGAACATTCAGTACTTC. It yields the protein CASSFAGTSVGNIQYF.

The genes are TRBV19 and TRBJ1-3; D gene unclear. Germline CDR1 and CDR2: LNHDA and SQIVND (reference sequence). V lost 5 bases to trimming and J lost 0 bases, with 11 bases between them. This CDR3 is built from 15 residues. CDR3 protein: CASSAGSSSGNTIYF. In DNA form, the CDR3 reads TGTGCCAGTAGTGCAGGTTCCTCCTCTGGAAACACCATATATTTT.

The J gene is TRBJ1-6, the V gene TRBV3-1 (or the pseudogene TRBV3-2); D remains unclear. V was trimmed by 5 bases and J by 9 bases, leaving 14 bases between them. Germline V gene sequence: CDR1 LGHDT, CDR2 YNNKEL (reference sequence). The CDR3 has 14 residues. The CDR3 here is CASSAISGISPLHF. Here the CDR3 DNA reads TGTGCCAGCAGCGCAATTAGCGGGATTTCACCCCTCCACTTT.

The chain is built from TRBV27 and TRBJ1-4; D remains ambiguous. Per the germline V gene, CDR1 is MNHEY and CDR2 is SMNVEV (reference sequence). This CDR3 region has 14 residues. V gave up 2 bases and J gave up 10 bases, with 14 bases separating them. CDR3 amino acids: CASSLNGGFGKLFF. CDR3 sequence (DNA): TGTGCCAGCAGTTTAAATGGCGGGTTCGGAAAACTGTTTTTT.

This clone came up once. The CDR3 is CASFDPGQSYEQYF. CDR3 sequence (DNA): TGTGCCAGTTTCGACCCGGGACAGAGCTACGAGCAGTACTTC. This chain joins TRBV2 and TRBJ2-7, with TRBD1 matching 7 bases. Trimming at V came to 9 bases and at J to 3 bases, leaving 11 bases not matched to a gene. The CDR3 consists of 14 residues. From germline, CDR1 is SNHLY and CDR2 FYNNEI.

The chain carries TRBV3-1 (or the pseudogene TRBV3-2) and TRBJ2-1; 11 bases map to TRBD2. The CDR3 sequence is 16 residues long. V lost 0 bases and J lost 10; bases outside the gene matches: 8. CDR1 is LGHDT, CDR2 YNNKEL, per germline (reference sequence). The CDR3 DNA reads TGTGCCAGCAGCCAAGAGAGGCTAGCGGGAGGCGGAGAGCAGTTCTTC. It yields the protein CASSQERLAGGGEQFF.

This clone came up once. The chain is built from TRBV4-2 and TRBJ1-2; 8 nucleotides match TRBD1. The CDR3 extends over 18 amino acids. V lost 1 base and J lost 4; bases outside the gene matches: 14. Germline V gives CDR1 LGHNA, CDR2 YNFKEQ. CDR3 sequence (DNA): TGTGCCAGCAGCCAAGGAGGGCAGGGGGCACGAACGGGCTATGGCTACACCTTC. The encoded protein is CASSQGGQGARTGYGYTF.

V usage is TRBV3-1 (or the pseudogene TRBV3-2) and J usage is TRBJ2-7; D may be TRBD2 (5 bases). This CDR3 contains 15 residues. The germline CDR1 and CDR2 sequences are LGHDT and YNNKEL (reference sequence). The V gene lost 1 base and the J gene lost 6 bases, with 16 bases spanning the gap. This CDR3 reads CASSQGAEGGSEQYF. Written as DNA, the CDR3 is TGTGCCAGCAGCCAAGGGGCCGAGGGTGGGTCCGAGCAGTACTTC.

The gene calls are TRBV2 and TRBJ2-2; 7 nucleotides agree with TRBD1. The CDR3 loop spans 14 amino acids. In germline, CDR1 is SNHLY, CDR2 FYNNEI. Trimming removed 6 bases from V and 1 base from J; junction bases left unmatched: 2. CDR3 in DNA: TGTGCCAGCAGGGGACAGCAGAACACCGGGGAGCTGTTTTTT. Its protein product is CASRGQQNTGELFF.

The gene calls are TRBV4-2 and TRBJ1-3; D unresolved. The V and J ends lost 0 bases and 0 bases respectively, with 6 bases between them. Germline V gene sequence: CDR1 LGHNA, CDR2 YNFKEQ. This CDR3 region has 15 residues. The CDR3 region has the DNA TGTGCCAGCAGCCAAGATTTCAGCTCTGGAAACACCATATATTTT. Its protein product is CASSQDFSSGNTIYF.